The 13 T cell receptor beta chains presented below share a single source sample, sequenced in a study of shared clonotypes between healthy human individuals. Here immunoSEQ multiplex PCR was the method, and the copy in TCRdb shows in-frame clones only, minus some. The data show roughly 2,000,000 clones, around 96% seen once. Only CD45RO-negative cells positively selected for CCR7 counted as naive CD8 cells, so terminally differentiated effector memory CD45RA+ cells were excluded. The specimen sequenced was naive CD8+ T cells sorted from blood. These receptors originate from a man aged 18 to 29 in good health.

DNA for the CDR3: TGTGCCAGCATTGACCTAAGGTATTCATCCTACGAGCAGTACTTC. Translating gives CASIDLRYSSYEQYF. The chain joins TRBV6-1 to TRBJ2-7, with D unresolved. Trimming removed 7 bases at V and 1 base at J, with 17 bases between. CDR1 is MNHNS, CDR2 SASEGT, per germline. This CDR3 contains 15 residues.

Of note for this clone: At the DNA level, this CDR3 is encoded by other sequences in the same sample as well. The V and J genes are TRBV29-1 and TRBJ1-2; D gene uncertain. The V and J ends lost 1 base and 2 bases respectively, with 5 bases between them. This CDR3 is built from 12 residues. Germline CDR1 and CDR2: SQVTM and ANQGSEA. The CDR3 is CSVEGINYGYTF. DNA of the CDR3: TGCAGCGTTGAAGGGATAAACTATGGCTACACCTTC.

The genes are TRBV13 and TRBJ2-6; D remains ambiguous. This CDR3 spans 15 amino acids. From germline, CDR1 is PRHDT and CDR2 FYEKMQ (reference sequence). V was trimmed by 2 bases and J by 0 bases, leaving 5 bases between them. The CDR3 DNA follows: TGTGCCAGCAGCTTAATAAGCTCTGGGGCCAACGTCCTGACTTTC. Translation gives CASSLISSGANVLTF.

The CDR3 protein is CASSPTPRGYEGTGELFF. CDR3 coding DNA: TGTGCCAGCAGCCCAACCCCAAGGGGGTACGAGGGCACCGGGGAGCTGTTTTTT. This sequence joins TRBV7-3 and TRBJ2-2; tentative D call: TRBD1 (6 bases). CDR3 length: 18 residues. Germline CDR1 SGHTA, CDR2 FQGTGA. Trimming cost V 5 bases and J 4 bases, with 23 bases left between them. Variable domain in full (rest from reference TRBV7-3 and TRBJ2-2): GAGVSQTPSNKVTEKGKYVELRCDPISGHTALYWYRQSLGQGPEFLIYFQGTGAADDSGLPNDRFFAVRPEGSVSTLKIQRTERGDSAVYLCASSPTPRGYEGTGELFFGEGSRLTVL.

J is TRBJ2-7 and V is TRBV18, with 9 bases fitting TRBD1. Germline V gene data show CDR1 as KGHSH and CDR2 as LQKENI. V dropped 4 bases and J dropped 6; count of bases not matched to a gene: 10. This CDR3 comprises 15 residues. The CDR3 here is CASSRVGTGFIEQYF. CDR3 in DNA: TGTGCCAGCTCACGAGTAGGGACAGGGTTTATCGAGCAGTACTTC.

This clone was observed a single time. The chain recombines TRBV4-2 with TRBJ2-3, with 10 bases lining up with TRBD2. Germline-derived CDR1 and CDR2 are LGHNA and YNFKEQ. V lost 6 bases, J lost 3 bases, and 6 bases stayed unmatched. This CDR3 comprises 15 residues. CDR3 coding DNA: TGTGCCAGCAGTAGGCTAGCGGGGGCTACAGATACGCAGTATTTT. Residues: CASSRLAGATDTQYF.

The table lists this clone with a few counts. The V call is TRBV30, the J call TRBJ1-1; tentatively, D is TRBD1 (5 bases). Germline V gene data show CDR1 as GTSNPN and CDR2 as SVGIG (reference sequence). V was shortened by 3 bases and J by 1 base, with 15 bases between the two germline ends. The CDR3 totals 15 residues. CDR3 DNA: TGTGCCTGGAGGGACGCAGGGACGTGGAACACTGAAGCTTTCTTT. This gives the protein CAWRDAGTWNTEAFF.

The V gene is TRBV2, the J gene TRBJ1-1; D ambiguous. The CDR3 has 10 amino acids. Trimming pared 8 bases from V and 5 bases from J, leaving 6 bases between. Germline V CDR1 and CDR2: SNHLY, FYNNEI. The CDR3 DNA follows: TGTGCCAGCCAGATGACTGAAGCTTTCTTT. Encoded protein: CASQMTEAFF.

The genes are TRBV7-9 and TRBJ2-1; no clear D gene. The CDR3 extends over 17 amino acids. Germline CDR1 reads SEHNR; CDR2 reads FQNEAQ (reference sequence). V was cut by 7 bases and J by 0 bases, with 19 bases left in between. CDR3 sequence (DNA): TGTGCCAGCACCTCGTTTGCGCGGAAACACTCCTACAATGAGCAGTTCTTC. Translation gives CASTSFARKHSYNEQFF.

V gene TRBV2 combines with J gene TRBJ2-1; 8 nucleotides line up with TRBD2. This CDR3 comprises 14 residues. Germline CDR1 is SNHLY and CDR2 is FYNNEI. With V trimmed by 7 bases and J by 4 bases, 6 bases remained unmatched. Written as DNA, the CDR3 is TGTGCCAGCATGGCGGGGGGTATATACAATGAGCAGTTCTTC. It encodes CASMAGGIYNEQFF.

The chain uses TRBV28 and TRBJ2-1; TRBD2 agrees at 8 bases. Per the germline V gene, CDR1 is MDHEN and CDR2 is SYDVKM. The CDR3 sequence is 15 residues long. J lost 0 bases, V lost 5 bases, and 3 bases had no gene match. CDR3 nucleotides: TGTGCCAGCAGTAGTAGCGGGAACTCCTACAATGAGCAGTTCTTC. Amino acids: CASSSSGNSYNEQFF.

The chain is built from TRBV5-4 and TRBJ1-1, with 7 bases that match TRBD1. This CDR3 contains 13 residues. After removal of 3 bases from V and 4 bases from J, the junction contained 3 bases not matched to a gene. Germline V CDR1 and CDR2: SGHNT, YYREEE (reference sequence). The CDR3 region is CASSSTGSTEAFF. The CDR3 DNA follows: TGTGCCAGCAGCTCGACAGGGAGCACTGAAGCTTTCTTT.

Details on this clone: This sequence may be a read error, since a much larger clone differs from it by one base. This chain joins TRBV27 and TRBJ2-2; D remains unclear. The CDR3 length is 11 residues. Germline V gives CDR1 MNHEY, CDR2 SMNVEV (reference sequence). V was clipped by 4 bases and J by 6 bases, with 3 bases between them. The CDR3 nucleotides read TGTGCCAGCAGTTACGCCGGGGAGCTGTTTTTT. This codes for CASSYAGELFF.